A selection of T cell receptor beta chains follows, all from one sample in a study of cytomegalovirus exposure and HLA in healthy donors. TCRdb keeps only in-frame clones here, not all; method: immunoSEQ multiplex PCR. The sample includes around 150,000 clones, roughly 70% of them seen just once. Sequenced material: PBMCs. These receptors all come from a woman in her thirties or forties in good health and CMV-seropositive. The CDR3 runs from the conserved cysteine through the conserved F or W. Fields, in order: J gene, D gene, V gene, clone size, CDR3 DNA, CDR3 protein. A D gene is named only where the DNA matches it firmly. Clone size, where shown, is once, few, many, or a class for clones that have expanded.

J gene: TRBJ2-7; D gene: .; V gene: TRBV28; clone size: .; CDR3 DNA: TGTGCCAGCAGTTTACCCGAGATCTCCTACGAGCAGTACTTC; CDR3 protein: CASSLPEISYEQYF
J gene: TRBJ2-7; D gene: .; V gene: TRBV11-2; clone size: .; CDR3 DNA: TGTGCCAGCAGCTCGACTGAAGACTACGAGCAGTACTTC; CDR3 protein: CASSSTEDYEQYF
J gene: TRBJ1-1; D gene: .; V gene: TRBV7-9; clone size: .; CDR3 DNA: TGTGCCAGCAGCTTATCAGGGTCCTACACTGAAGCTTTCTTT; CDR3 protein: CASSLSGSYTEAFF
J gene: TRBJ2-2; D gene: .; V gene: TRBV11-2; clone size: .; CDR3 DNA: TGTGCCAGCAGCCTCGAGACCGGGGAGCTGTTTTTT; CDR3 protein: CASSLETGELFF
J gene: TRBJ2-7; D gene: .; V gene: TRBV28; clone size: .; CDR3 DNA: TGTGCCAGCGGGGAGCCCAACCGGTACGAGCAGTACTTC; CDR3 protein: CASGEPNRYEQYF
J gene: TRBJ2-7; D gene: TRBD2; V gene: TRBV7-3; clone size: .; CDR3 DNA: TGTGCCAGCAGCACAAGGGCTAGCGGGAGGGACTCGTACGAGCAGTACTTC; CDR3 protein: CASSTRASGRDSYEQYF
J gene: TRBJ2-3; D gene: .; V gene: TRBV6-6; clone size: .; CDR3 DNA: TGTGCCAGCAGTCCGCGGACAGAGACAGATACGCAGTATTTT; CDR3 protein: CASSPRTETDTQYF
J gene: TRBJ2-7; D gene: TRBD1; V gene: TRBV18; clone size: .; CDR3 DNA: TGTGCCAGCTCATTCGCGGAAATCGGGACAGCCACCTACGAGCAGTACTTC; CDR3 protein: CASSFAEIGTATYEQYF
J gene: TRBJ1-6; D gene: TRBD1; V gene: TRBV9; clone size: .; CDR3 DNA: TGTGCCAGCAGCTTCCGGGACAGGGGCGATAATTCACCCCTCCACTTT; CDR3 protein: CASSFRDRGDNSPLHF
J gene: TRBJ2-2; D gene: .; V gene: TRBV28; clone size: .; CDR3 DNA: TGTGCCAGCTTTACAGGCACCGGGGAGCTGTTTTTT; CDR3 protein: CASFTGTGELFF
J gene: TRBJ1-2; D gene: .; V gene: TRBV5-1; clone size: few; CDR3 DNA: TGCGCCAGCAGCTTGGTTACGGGGGTAGACTATGGCTACACCTTC; CDR3 protein: CASSLVTGVDYGYTF
J gene: TRBJ1-1; D gene: .; V gene: TRBV28; clone size: .; CDR3 DNA: TGTGCCAGCAGCTTTTACACTGAAGCTTTCTTT; CDR3 protein: CASSFYTEAFF
J gene: TRBJ1-1; D gene: TRBD1; V gene: TRBV11-2; clone size: .; CDR3 DNA: TGTGCCAGCAGCCCCATCAGCAGGAGGGGGCTCTCTGAAGCTTTCTTT; CDR3 protein: CASSPISRRGLSEAFF
J gene: TRBJ1-4; D gene: TRBD1; V gene: TRBV7-9; clone size: .; CDR3 DNA: TGTGCCAGCAGCACCCGACAGGGGGGTGAGGAAAAACTGTTTTTT; CDR3 protein: CASSTRQGGEEKLFF
J gene: TRBJ2-2; D gene: TRBD1; V gene: TRBV9; clone size: .; CDR3 DNA: TGTGCCAGCAGCGAGATCCGGGACAGCCTAAACACCGGGGAGCTGTTTTTT; CDR3 protein: CASSEIRDSLNTGELFF
J gene: TRBJ2-3; D gene: .; V gene: TRBV11-3; clone size: few; CDR3 DNA: TGTGCCAGCAGCCCCGGGGGTAGCACAGATACGCAGTATTTT; CDR3 protein: CASSPGGSTDTQYF